Below, 18 T cell receptor beta chains from the same sample are listed, as sequenced in a study of blood T cell repertoires in COVID-19. The table came from immunoSEQ multiplex PCR; TCRdb's copy has only in-frame clones and leaves some out. Among about 170,000 clones listed, about nine tenths were seen once. What was sequenced was peripheral blood. All receptors come from a woman in her fifties or sixties with acute or convalescent COVID-19.

The chain employs TRBV5-4 and TRBJ1-5, with D unresolved. Trimming took off 0 bases at V and 5 bases at J, with 9 bases between the two ends. Per germline, CDR1 SGHNT and CDR2 YYREEE (reference sequence). This CDR3 has 14 residues. The CDR3 DNA is TGTGCCAGCAGCTTGGCGGGTGGTGATCAGCCCCAGCATTTT. Its protein product is CASSLAGGDQPQHF.

This sequence joins TRBV23-1 and TRBJ2-7, with TRBD2 matching over 7 bases. TRBV23-1 carries the ORF label, with uncertain function. The CDR3 length is 13 residues. The V and J ends lost 11 bases and 0 bases, in that order; junction bases with no gene match: 7. Here the CDR3 DNA reads TGCGCCCGTCGGGGGGAACTCTCCTACGAGCAGTACTTC. As protein: CARRGELSYEQYF.

The chain couples TRBV7-3 to TRBJ2-3; tentatively, D is TRBD2 (7 bases). Germline lookup yields CDR1 SGHTA and CDR2 FQGTGA. The CDR3 spans 16 residues. The ends were cut back, 1 base at V and 2 bases at J, with 13 bases in the middle. CDR3 sequence (DNA): TGTGCCAGCAGCTTAATGGCGGGGGCAGTCACAGATACGCAGTATTTT. Protein sequence: CASSLMAGAVTDTQYF.

V gene TRBV7-8 combines with J gene TRBJ1-3, with D possibly being TRBD1 (6 bases). Looked up from germline, CDR1 is SGHVS and CDR2 is FQNEAQ. The CDR3 loop spans 13 amino acids. V lost 1 base to trimming and J lost 6 bases, with 7 bases between them. The CDR3 region has the DNA TGTGCCAGCAGCTTAGACAGGGAAAACACCATATATTTT. Protein product: CASSLDRENTIYF.

This chain connects TRBV5-1 to TRBJ1-2; 9 bases match TRBD1. This CDR3 is built from 12 residues. The V gene end was trimmed by 0 bases and the J gene end by 14 bases; junction bases not matched to a gene: 5. The germline V gene has CDR1 SGHRS and CDR2 YFSETQ. The CDR3 DNA reads as TGCGCCAGCAGCTTGGGACAGGGGGGAAGAACCTTC. Amino acids: CASSLGQGGRTF.

The chain recombines TRBV2 with TRBJ1-2; 7 nucleotides align to TRBD1. From germline, CDR1 is SNHLY and CDR2 FYNNEI. V was pared by 5 bases and J by 4 bases, with 4 bases of the junction left unmatched. CDR3 length equals 13 residues. DNA of the CDR3: TGTGCCAGCAGTACTGACAGGGTCTATGGCTACACCTTC. Translating gives CASSTDRVYGYTF.

This clone came up once. A junction end diverges from the germline sequence, so it may reflect a read error. This specimen includes other DNA sequences encoding the same CDR3. The chain uses TRBV3-1 (or the pseudogene TRBV3-2) and TRBJ1-2, with a possible D match to TRBD1 (6 bases). Germline CDR1 and CDR2: LGHDT and YNNKEL (reference sequence). The length of the CDR3 is 16 residues. The CDR3 loop is CASSQRGTENIYGYTF. In DNA form, the CDR3 reads TGTGCCAGCAGCCAAAGGGGGACGGAAAATATCTATGGCTATACCTTC.

This clone was observed once. The rearrangement uses TRBV7-3 and TRBJ1-1; maybe TRBD1 (5 bases). Between the trimmed V and J ends, which lost 2 bases and 4 bases, there was a span of 14 bases. Germline lookup yields CDR1 SGHTA and CDR2 FQGTGA. The CDR3 extends over 15 amino acids. CDR3 protein: CASSLDGGLGTEAFF. The CDR3 region has the DNA TGTGCCAGCAGCTTAGACGGGGGTTTGGGCACTGAAGCTTTCTTT.

V and J are TRBV18 and TRBJ1-2; D is unresolved. Germline V CDR1 and CDR2: KGHSH, LQKENI. Between the trimmed V and J ends, which lost 3 bases and 8 bases, there was a span of 19 bases. The CDR3 has 15 amino acids. The DNA for the CDR3 is TGTGCCAGCTCACCGACTAATGTGGGCCCGCAGGGCTACACCTTC. Translating it yields CASSPTNVGPQGYTF. Full variable domain (outside the CDR3, taken from reference TRBV18 and TRBJ1-2): NAGVMQNPRHLVRRRGQEARLRCSPMKGHSHVYWYRQLPEEGLKFMVYLQKENIIDESGMPKERFSAEFPKEGPSILRIQQVVRGDSAAYFCASSPTNVGPQGYTFGSGTRLTVV.

The chain has TRBV5-1 and TRBJ1-1, with D maybe TRBD1 (6 bases). The CDR3 is 14 amino acids. The V gene's germline CDR1 is SGHRS and CDR2 YFSETQ. The V and J ends lost 3 bases and 4 bases respectively, with 13 bases between them. CDR3: CASSSYGQPTEAFF. The DNA for the CDR3 is TGCGCCAGCAGCTCCTACGGACAGCCCACTGAAGCTTTCTTT. The variable domain in full, completed from reference TRBV5-1 and TRBJ1-1, reads KAGVTQTPRYLIKTRGQQVTLSCSPISGHRSVSWYQQTPGQGLQFLFEYFSETQRNKGNFPGRFSGRQFSNSRSEMNVSTLELGDSALYLCASSSYGQPTEAFFGQGTRLTVV.

This clone was detected once. Distinct nucleotide sequences in the sample also encode this CDR3. The V and J genes are TRBV19 and TRBJ1-2; 8 positions agree with TRBD1. The CDR3 length is 13 residues. Germline V gene sequence: CDR1 LNHDA, CDR2 SQIVND (reference sequence). The V segment lost 6 bases and the J segment 6 bases; nucleotides outside the gene matches: 6. CDR3 DNA sequence: TGTGCCAGTAGGAAGACAGGGGATGATGGCTACACCTTC. This codes for CASRKTGDDGYTF.

The chain couples TRBV7-9 to TRBJ1-1; 8 nucleotides agree with TRBD1. The CDR3 is made up of 15 amino acids. Germline-derived CDR1 and CDR2 are SEHNR and FQNEAQ (reference sequence). V shed 4 bases, J shed 4 bases, and the junction held 8 bases outside the gene matches. The CDR3 region is CASSSLTGEGTEAFF. The DNA of the CDR3 is TGTGCCAGCAGCTCATTGACAGGGGAGGGCACTGAAGCTTTCTTT. Supplemented by reference TRBV7-9 and TRBJ1-1, the full variable domain reads DTGVSQNPRHKITKRGQNVTFRCDPISEHNRLYWYRQTLGQGPEFLTYFQNEAQLEKSRLLSDRFSAERPKGSFSTLEIQRTEQGDSAMYLCASSSLTGEGTEAFFGQGTRLTVV.

The CDR3 DNA sequence: TGTGCCACCCTCCCCCGGGGACAGGCTAGCACTGAAAAACTGTTTTTT. Translating it yields CATLPRGQASTEKLFF. The V call is TRBV19, the J call TRBJ1-4; TRBD1 matches at 8 bases. The CDR3 is 16 amino acids. Trimming took 10 bases from V and 7 from J; bases not matched to a gene: 17. Looked up from germline, CDR1 is LNHDA and CDR2 is SQIVND (reference sequence).

The rearrangement links TRBV7-2 to TRBJ1-2, with D possibly being TRBD1 (5 bases). The CDR3 is made up of 13 amino acids. Trimming pared 3 bases from V and 3 bases from J, leaving 8 bases between. CDR1 and CDR2 (germline): SGHTA, FQGNSA. Here the CDR3 DNA reads TGTGCCAGCAGCTTGGGCAGGGACTATGGCTACACCTTC. It yields the protein CASSLGRDYGYTF.

The J gene is TRBJ2-5, the V gene TRBV5-8; a possible D gene is TRBD2 (6 bases). Trimming cost V 3 bases and J 5 bases, with 14 bases left between them. The CDR3 spans 14 residues. Germline CDR1 is SGHTS and CDR2 is YDEGEE. This CDR3 is CASSSETAGETQYF. The DNA for the CDR3 is TGTGCCAGCAGCTCGGAGACGGCGGGGGAGACCCAGTACTTC.

The rearrangement uses TRBV3-1 (or the pseudogene TRBV3-2) and TRBJ2-1, with 7 bases matching TRBD2. This CDR3 has 15 amino acids. Trimming removed 1 base from V and 6 bases from J; junction bases left unmatched: 6. CDR1 and CDR2 (germline): LGHDT, YNNKEL (reference sequence). CDR3 coding DNA: TGTGCCAGCAGCCAAGTCGCGGGGGTAGGCAATGAGCAGTTCTTC. Its translation: CASSQVAGVGNEQFF.

The chain has TRBV27 and TRBJ2-4, with 13 bases fitting TRBD2. Trimming cost V 5 bases and J 7 bases; bases outside gene matches: 8. Looked up from germline, CDR1 is MNHEY and CDR2 is SMNVEV (reference sequence). The CDR3 contains 16 residues. The CDR3 DNA reads as TGTGCCAGCAGTCGGGAACTAGCGGGAGGGGAGAACATTCAGTACTTC. It is translated as CASSRELAGGENIQYF.

This chain connects TRBV28 to TRBJ1-2; D is possibly TRBD1 (5 bases). The germline CDR1 and CDR2 sequences are MDHEN and SYDVKM. The CDR3 is made up of 11 amino acids. The germline V and J ends were trimmed by 5 bases and 5 bases, with 6 bases remaining between them. The CDR3 DNA reads as TGTGCCAGCAGTCAGGGTTATGGCTACACCTTC. Translating gives CASSQGYGYTF.